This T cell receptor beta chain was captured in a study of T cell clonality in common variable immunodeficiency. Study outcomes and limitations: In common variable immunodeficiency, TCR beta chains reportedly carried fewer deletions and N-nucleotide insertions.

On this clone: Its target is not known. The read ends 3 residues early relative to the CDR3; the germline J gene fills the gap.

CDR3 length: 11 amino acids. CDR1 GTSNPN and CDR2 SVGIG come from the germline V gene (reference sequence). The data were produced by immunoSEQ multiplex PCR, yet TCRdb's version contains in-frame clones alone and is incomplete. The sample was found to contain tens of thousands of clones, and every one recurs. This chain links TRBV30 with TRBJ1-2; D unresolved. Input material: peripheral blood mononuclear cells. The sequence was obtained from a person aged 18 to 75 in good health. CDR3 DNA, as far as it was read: TGTGCCTGGAGCGGCGGGAGGGTC. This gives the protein CAWSGGRV. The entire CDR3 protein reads CAWSGGRVYTF.